This T cell receptor beta chain is drawn from a study of blood T cells in healthy people across ages. PCR was performed a second time for 7 to 11 cycles using a sample-barcoded 5' primer and a J-beta primer mix. MiXCR was run by TCRdb on the 5' RACE reads, yielding one entry per CDR3 protein. Of about 730,000 distinct CDR3 sequences in the sample, about 40% were seen once. This clonotype was seen only a few times. The ends lost 2 bases at V and 3 bases at J; junction bases unmatched: 9. The CDR3 is 16 amino acids. From germline, CDR1 is LGHNA and CDR2 YSLEER. This sequence originates from an older woman in good health. Sequencing was performed on blood. The chain recombines TRBV4-3 with TRBJ2-5; 7 nucleotides agree with TRBD2. The CDR3 spells CASSQNPSAGEETQYF. CDR3 nucleotide sequence: TGCGCCAGCAGCCAAAACCCTTCGGCGGGAGAAGAGACCCAGTACTTC.